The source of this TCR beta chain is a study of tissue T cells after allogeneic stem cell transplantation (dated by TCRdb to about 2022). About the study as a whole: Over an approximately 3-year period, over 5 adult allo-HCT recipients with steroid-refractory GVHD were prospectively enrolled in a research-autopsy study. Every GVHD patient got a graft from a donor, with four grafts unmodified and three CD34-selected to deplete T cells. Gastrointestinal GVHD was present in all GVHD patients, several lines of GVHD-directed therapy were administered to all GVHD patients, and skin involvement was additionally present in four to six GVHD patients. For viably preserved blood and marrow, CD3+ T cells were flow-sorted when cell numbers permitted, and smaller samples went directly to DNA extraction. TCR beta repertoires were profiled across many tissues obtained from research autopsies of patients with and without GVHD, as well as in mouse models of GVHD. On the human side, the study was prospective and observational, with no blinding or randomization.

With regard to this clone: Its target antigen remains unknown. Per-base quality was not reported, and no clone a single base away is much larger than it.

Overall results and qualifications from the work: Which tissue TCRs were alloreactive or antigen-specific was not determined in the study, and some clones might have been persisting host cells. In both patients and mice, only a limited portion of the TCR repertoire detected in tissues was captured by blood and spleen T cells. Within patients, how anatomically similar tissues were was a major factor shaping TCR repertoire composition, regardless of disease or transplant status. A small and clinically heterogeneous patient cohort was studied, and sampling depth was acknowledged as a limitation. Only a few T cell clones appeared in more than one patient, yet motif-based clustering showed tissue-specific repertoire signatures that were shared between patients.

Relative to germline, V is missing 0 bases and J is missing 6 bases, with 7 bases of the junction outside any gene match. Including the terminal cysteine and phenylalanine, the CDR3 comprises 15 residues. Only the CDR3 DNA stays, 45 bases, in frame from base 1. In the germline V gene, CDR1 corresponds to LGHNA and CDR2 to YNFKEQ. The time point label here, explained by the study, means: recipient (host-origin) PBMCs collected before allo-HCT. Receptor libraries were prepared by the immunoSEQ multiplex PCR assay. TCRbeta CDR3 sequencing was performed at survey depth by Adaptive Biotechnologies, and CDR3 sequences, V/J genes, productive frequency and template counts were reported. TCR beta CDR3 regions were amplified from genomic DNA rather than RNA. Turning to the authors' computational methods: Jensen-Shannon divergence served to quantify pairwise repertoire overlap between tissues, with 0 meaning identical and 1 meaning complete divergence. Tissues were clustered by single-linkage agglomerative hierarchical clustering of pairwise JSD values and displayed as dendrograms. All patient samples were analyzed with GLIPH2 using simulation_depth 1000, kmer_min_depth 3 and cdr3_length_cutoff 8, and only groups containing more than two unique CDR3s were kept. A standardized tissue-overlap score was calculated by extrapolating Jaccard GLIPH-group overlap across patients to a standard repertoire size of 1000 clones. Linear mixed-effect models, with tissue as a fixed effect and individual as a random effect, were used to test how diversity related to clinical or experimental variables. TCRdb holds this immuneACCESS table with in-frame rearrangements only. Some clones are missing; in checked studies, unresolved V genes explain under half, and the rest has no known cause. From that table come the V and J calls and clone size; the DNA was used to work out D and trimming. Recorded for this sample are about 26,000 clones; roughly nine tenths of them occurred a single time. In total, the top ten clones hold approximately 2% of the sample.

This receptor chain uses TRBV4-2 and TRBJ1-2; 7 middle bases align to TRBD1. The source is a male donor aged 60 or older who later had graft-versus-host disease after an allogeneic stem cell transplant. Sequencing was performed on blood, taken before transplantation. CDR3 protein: CASSQDKGGRDGYTF. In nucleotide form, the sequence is TGTGCCAGCAGCCAAGATAAAGGGGGCAGGGATGGCTACACCTTC.